This T cell receptor beta chain was observed in a study of cytomegalovirus exposure and HLA in healthy donors. Notes on the study in general: In an earlier analysis, in under 700 donors, most V segments appeared productive either ~90% or ~30% of the time. Analyses of presence and absence presupposed an approximately uniform sequencing depth across donors. A later analysis found most CMV-associated TCR beta chains apparently HLA-restricted.

The V and J ends lost 1 base and 8 bases, in that order; junction bases with no gene match: 7. The CDR3 covers 14 residues. Germline CDR1 SEHNR, CDR2 FQNEAQ (reference sequence). Notes on this clone: Its antigen is not known.

PCR involved 60 Vbeta and 13 Jbeta primers. Sequenced by immunoSEQ multiplex PCR; TCRdb stores in-frame clones only, minus some. This table holds 150,000 to 200,000 clones, 60% to 80% found once. This receptor was identified in a woman aged 25 to 39 in good health and CMV-seronegative. Sequenced sample: PBMCs. The genes are TRBV7-9 and TRBJ1-2, with 7 positions matching TRBD1. CDR3 in DNA: TGTGCCAGCAGCTTAGAGACAGGGTTGAAGGGCTACACCTTC. The encoded protein is CASSLETGLKGYTF.